These 8 T cell receptor beta chains came from one sample sequenced in a study of identifying expanded T cells in peripheral blood. This table comes from immunoSEQ multiplex PCR, and its TCRdb copy is limited to in-frame clones, with some not included. The table has 50,000 to 65,000 clones, over 80% seen once; the top ten hold approximately 19%. The source material was blood. Receptor source: a person aged 18 to 75 in good health.

The chain is built from TRBV21-1 and TRBJ2-7; the D call of TRBD2 is as the table states it, not checked on the DNA. TRBV21-1 is deemed a pseudogene. This CDR3 is built from 13 residues. CDR3 in amino acids: CASRITIGIEQYV. The CDR3 nucleotides read TGTGCCAGCAGGATAACTATTGGCATCGAGCAGTACGTC.

The chain has TRBV4-2 and TRBJ2-1, with 13 bases matching TRBD2. CDR1 is LGHNA, CDR2 YNFKEQ, per germline. With V trimmed by 4 bases and J by 8 bases, 8 bases remained unmatched. CDR3 length equals 16 residues. In DNA form, the CDR3 reads TGTGCCAGCAGCCCCACGACTAGCGGGAGGTCAGATGAGCAGTTCTTC. This encodes CASSPTTSGRSDEQFF.

V is TRBV5-1 and J is TRBJ1-6; D ambiguous. The V end was cut by 1 base, the J end by 9 bases, with 11 bases between. The CDR3 has 14 amino acids. Germline V gives CDR1 SGHRS, CDR2 YFSETQ. The CDR3 nucleotides read TGCGCCAGCAGCTTGCAAGGCCGGGGTTCACCCCTCCACTTT. Its translation is CASSLQGRGSPLHF.

Concerning this clone itself: The same CDR3 is also encoded by other DNA sequences in this sample. J is TRBJ1-2 and V is TRBV30; D possibly corresponds to TRBD1 (5 bases). There are 11 residues in the CDR3. From germline, CDR1 is GTSNPN and CDR2 SVGIG (reference sequence). Trimming removed 5 bases from V and 8 bases from J, with 12 bases in between. CDR3 loop: CAWETAQGYTF. Here the CDR3 DNA reads TGTGCCTGGGAGACAGCCCAAGGCTACACCTTC.

The CDR3 sequence is CASSQDKNRKVETQYF. The CDR3 DNA sequence: TGCGCCAGCAGCCAAGATAAGAACAGGAAAGTGGAGACCCAGTACTTC. The chain couples TRBV4-1 to TRBJ2-5; tentatively, D is TRBD1 (5 bases). Germline CDR1 and CDR2: MGHRA and YSYEKL. This CDR3 comprises 16 residues. Between the trimmed V and J ends, which lost 0 bases and 5 bases, there was a span of 16 bases.

The chain joins TRBV5-8 to TRBJ1-2, with D tentatively TRBD1 (5 bases). With 3 bases removed from V and 1 base from J, the gap between germline ends came to 10 bases. The CDR3 consists of 14 residues. CDR1 is SGHTS, CDR2 YDEGEE, per germline. As DNA, the CDR3 is TGTGCCAGCAGCTCGGGACCTTATAACTATGGCTACACCTTC. Translated: CASSSGPYNYGYTF. The full variable domain, rest sourced from reference TRBV5-8 and TRBJ1-2, is EAGVTQSPTHLIKTRGQQATLRCSPISGHTSVYWYQQALGLGLQFLLWYDEGEERNRGNFPPRFSGRQFPNYSSELNVNALELEDSALYLCASSSGPYNYGYTFGSGTRLTVV.

The chain has TRBV7-9 and TRBJ2-1, with D tentatively TRBD2 (7 bases). The CDR3 is 14 residues long. Trimming shortened V by 5 bases and J by 9 bases, and 17 bases separated the two germline ends. Germline V gives CDR1 SEHNR, CDR2 FQNEAQ (reference sequence). The CDR3 DNA is TGTGCCAGCAGCAGCGGTCAGGGGAGGGGTGAGCAGTTCTTC. It translates to CASSSGQGRGEQFF.

V is TRBV14 and J is TRBJ2-3; D is perhaps TRBD2 (7 bases). Germline CDR1 reads SGHDN; CDR2 reads FVKESK. This CDR3 has 17 residues. Trimming shortened V by 5 bases and J by 6 bases, and 24 bases separated the two germline ends. The CDR3 region is CASSIRGGGRDADTQYF. CDR3 coding DNA: TGTGCCAGCAGCATTCGTGGGGGGGGCCGCGATGCGGATACGCAGTATTTT.